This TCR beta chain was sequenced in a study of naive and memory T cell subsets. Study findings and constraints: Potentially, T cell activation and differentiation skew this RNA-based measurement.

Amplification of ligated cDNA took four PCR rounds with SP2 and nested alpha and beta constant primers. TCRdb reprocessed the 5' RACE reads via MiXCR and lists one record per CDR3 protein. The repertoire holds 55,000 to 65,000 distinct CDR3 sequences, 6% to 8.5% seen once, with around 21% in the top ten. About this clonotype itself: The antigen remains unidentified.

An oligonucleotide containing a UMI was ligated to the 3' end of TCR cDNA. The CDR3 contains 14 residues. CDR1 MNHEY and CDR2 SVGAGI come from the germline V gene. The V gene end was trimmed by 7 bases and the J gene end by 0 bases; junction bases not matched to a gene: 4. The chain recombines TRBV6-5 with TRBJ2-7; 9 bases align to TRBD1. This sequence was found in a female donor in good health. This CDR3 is CASTKTGGSYEQYF. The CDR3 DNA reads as TGTGCCAGCACTAAGACAGGGGGCTCCTACGAGCAGTACTTC.